Presented here are 26 T cell receptor beta chains from one specimen sequenced in a study of identical twins. TCRdb re-analysed the 5' RACE reads in MiXCR, keeping a single row per CDR3 protein. The sample holds under 350,000 distinct CDR3 sequences; less than 9.5% are singletons and the top ten take around 7.1%. This sample also appeared in a second study, on yellow fever vaccine responses in identical twins.

Sequencing was carried out using CD8+ T cells sorted from blood. The receptors were gathered from a woman under 30 in good health.

Concerning this clonotype itself: Its ends do not fully match the called genes, so a read error is possible. This chain connects TRBV7-2 to TRBJ2-7; D gene uncertain. Per the germline V gene, CDR1 is SGHTA and CDR2 is FQGNSA. The CDR3 has 11 amino acids. The CDR3 loop is CVSSLGGEQYF. The CDR3 nucleotides read TGTGTCAGCAGCTTAGGTGGCGAGCAGTACTTC.

In this sample, this clonotype turned up once. The rearrangement uses TRBV12-3 or TRBV12-4 and TRBJ2-1; TRBD1 agrees at 8 bases. The V and J ends lost 4 bases and 0 bases, in that order; junction bases with no gene match: 5. The CDR3 totals 16 residues. CDR3 loop: CASSSVTGVSYNEQFF. Here the CDR3 DNA reads TGTGCCAGCAGTTCTGTGACAGGGGTCTCCTACAATGAGCAGTTCTTC.

This clonotype has at least ten counts. An end of the junction does not agree with germline; a read error may underlie this. The chain carries TRBV29-1 and TRBJ2-1; TRBD2 aligns across 12 bases. The CDR3 has 14 residues. Germline V gene lookup returns CDR1 SQVTM and CDR2 ANQGSEA. CDR3 nucleotide sequence: TGCAGCGTTGCTAGCGGGGGGGCCTACGATGAGCAGTTCTTC. Its protein is CSVASGGAYDEQFF.

The V gene is TRBV12-3 or TRBV12-4, the J gene TRBJ2-7, with 9 bases matching TRBD2. The CDR3 spans 17 residues. Trimming removed 1 base from V and 0 bases from J; junction bases left unmatched: 7. The CDR3 here is CASSLGASGRSSYEQYF. Written as DNA, the CDR3 is TGTGCCAGCAGTTTAGGCGCAAGCGGGAGGAGCTCCTACGAGCAGTACTTC.

This clonotype came up a few times. This chain links TRBV5-6 with TRBJ1-1; TRBD1 matches 10 bases. CDR1 and CDR2 (germline): SGHDT, YYEEEE. The CDR3 has 17 residues. Trimming took 4 bases from V and 0 from J; bases not matched to a gene: 9. CDR3 in amino acids: CASSLNRDRGVNTEAFF. CDR3 sequence (DNA): TGTGCCAGCAGCCTAAATAGGGACAGGGGTGTGAACACTGAAGCTTTCTTT.

This clonotype was detected many times. V is TRBV15 and J is TRBJ2-1; 11 bases are shared with TRBD2. Germline lookup yields CDR1 LNHNV and CDR2 YYDKDF (reference sequence). The CDR3 is made up of 17 amino acids. V trimming: 0 bases; J trimming: 8 bases; junction bases outside the gene matches: 9. The CDR3 sequence: CATSREGTSGSFDEQFF. In nucleotides, the CDR3 is TGTGCCACCAGCAGAGAGGGAACTAGCGGGAGTTTCGATGAGCAGTTCTTC.

In this sample, this clonotype turned up many times. This chain joins TRBV4-1 and TRBJ2-7; D ambiguous. The ends were cut back, 0 bases at V and 6 bases at J, with 9 bases in the middle. The CDR3 contains 13 residues. The germline V gene has CDR1 MGHRA and CDR2 YSYEKL. The CDR3 DNA is TGCGCCAGCAGCCAAGAAGGTACAGCCGAGCAGTACTTC. This codes for CASSQEGTAEQYF.

This clonotype occurred many times. The gene calls are TRBV7-9 and TRBJ2-5; the match to TRBD2 covers 13 bases. The CDR3 totals 15 residues. Germline-derived CDR1 and CDR2 are SEHNR and FQNEAQ (reference sequence). The ends lost 6 bases at V and 2 bases at J; junction bases unmatched: 3. This chain's CDR3 is CASRSGLAGQETQYF. CDR3 sequence (DNA): TGTGCCAGCAGGTCGGGACTAGCGGGACAAGAGACCCAGTACTTC. The whole variable domain, remainder taken from reference TRBV7-9 and TRBJ2-5, is DTGVSQNPRHKITKRGQNVTFRCDPISEHNRLYWYRQTLGQGPEFLTYFQNEAQLEKSRLLSDRFSAERPKGSFSTLEIQRTEQGDSAMYLCASRSGLAGQETQYFGPGTRLLVL.

This clonotype was detected many times. The CDR3 sequence: CASSQDRASAYEQYF. Here the CDR3 DNA reads TGCGCCAGCAGCCAAGATAGGGCTAGCGCCTACGAGCAGTACTTC. The rearrangement links TRBV4-3 to TRBJ2-7, with D maybe TRBD2 (6 bases). CDR3 size: 15 residues. The germline V and J ends were trimmed by 0 bases and 2 bases, with 11 bases remaining between them. Germline CDR1 reads LGHNA; CDR2 reads YSLEER.

The table lists this clonotype with a few counts. CDR3 bases: TGTGCCAGCAGTTTATCGCGGCAGGGCAATCAGCCCCAGCATTTT. It codes for CASSLSRQGNQPQHF. The chain uses TRBV27 and TRBJ1-5; D is unclear. The CDR3 runs to 15 residues. Germline V gene sequence: CDR1 MNHEY, CDR2 SMNVEV (reference sequence). The V and J ends lost 0 bases and 2 bases respectively, with 8 bases between them.

This chain joins TRBV6-6 and TRBJ2-3; D is uncertain. Germline V gene sequence: CDR1 MNHNY, CDR2 SVGAGI (reference sequence). This CDR3 contains 12 residues. V was clipped by 6 bases and J by 5 bases, with 9 bases between them. CDR3: CASSHGQDTQYF. CDR3 nucleotide sequence: TGTGCCAGCAGCCACGGTCAAGATACGCAGTATTTT.

The J gene is TRBJ1-1, the V gene TRBV28; the D is unclear. The CDR3 covers 17 residues. Germline V gene lookup returns CDR1 MDHEN and CDR2 SYDVKM. Trimming left V 3 bases short and J 3 bases short, with 20 bases between. This CDR3 reads CASSFSLLPQWDTEAFF. CDR3 DNA sequence: TGTGCCAGCAGTTTTAGTCTTCTGCCCCAGTGGGACACTGAAGCTTTCTTT.

V and J are TRBV2 and TRBJ2-3; TRBD2 matches at 10 bases. The germline V gene encodes CDR1 SNHLY and CDR2 FYNNEI. The CDR3 extends over 16 amino acids. The V gene end was trimmed by 5 bases and the J gene end by 2 bases; junction bases not matched to a gene: 7. The CDR3 sequence is CASSTGTSASTDTQYF. The CDR3 DNA reads TGTGCCAGCAGTACAGGGACTAGCGCCTCCACAGATACGCAGTATTTT.

The chain has TRBV28 and TRBJ2-4, with D perhaps assigned TRBD1 or TRBD2 (6 bases each). Germline V gene sequence: CDR1 MDHEN, CDR2 SYDVKM. Deletions cut 5 bases from V and 5 bases from J, with 25 bases between. The CDR3 contains 18 residues. The chain's CDR3 is CASSPETGWGVEENIQYF. In DNA, the CDR3 is TGTGCCAGCAGTCCGGAGACAGGATGGGGGGTTGAGGAAAACATTCAGTACTTC.

V is TRBV2 and J is TRBJ2-7, with TRBD2 matching 12 bases. Germline-derived CDR1 and CDR2 are SNHLY and FYNNEI. The CDR3 totals 15 residues. Trimming cost V 7 bases and J 0 bases; bases outside gene matches: 4. The CDR3 nucleotides read TGTGCCAGCAAAGGGACTAGCGGGTTCTCCTACGAGCAGTACTTC. It is translated as CASKGTSGFSYEQYF.

The CDR3 coding sequence is TGCGCCAGCAGCCACGGCGGAGGTGGGAGCACAGATACGCAGTATTTT. Its protein product is CASSHGGGGSTDTQYF. The chain recombines TRBV4-3 with TRBJ2-3; possible D gene TRBD2, 5 bases. Germline lookup yields CDR1 LGHNA and CDR2 YSLEER. The V and J ends lost 3 bases and 0 bases respectively, with 13 bases between them. The CDR3 is 16 amino acids.

Ten or more counts support this clonotype. V is TRBV27 and J is TRBJ1-1; no clear D gene. Trimming left V 7 bases short and J 7 bases short, with 16 bases between. Germline CDR1 is MNHEY and CDR2 is SMNVEV (reference sequence). The CDR3 spans 13 residues. The CDR3: CASNPRPGVEAFF. The CDR3 DNA reads as TGTGCCAGCAACCCGCGTCCGGGAGTTGAAGCTTTCTTT.

A few counts support this clonotype. The J gene is TRBJ2-5, the V gene TRBV7-6; the D gene is possibly TRBD1 (5 bases). Trimming took off 1 base at V and 4 bases at J, with 22 bases between the two ends. CDR1 and CDR2 from the germline V gene are SGHVS and FNYEAQ. The CDR3 runs to 18 residues. The CDR3 DNA reads TGTGCCAGCAGCTTAGACCTTGATTTGGGGCGTGGGCCAGAGACCCAGTACTTC. It codes for CASSLDLDLGRGPETQYF.

The rearrangement links TRBV5-1 to TRBJ2-5; TRBD1 matches 7 bases. There are 15 residues in the CDR3. V gave up 0 bases and J gave up 1 base; unmatched junction bases: 3. CDR1 and CDR2 from the germline V gene are SGHRS and YFSETQ. The CDR3 DNA is TGCGCCAGCAGCTTGGAAGGGACAGTCCAAGAGACCCAGTACTTC. Protein sequence: CASSLEGTVQETQYF.

The chain carries TRBV4-1 and TRBJ2-1; a weak D match, TRBD2 (5 bases). The length of the CDR3 is 17 residues. The ends were cut back, 3 bases at V and 8 bases at J, with 23 bases in the middle. Germline V gene sequence: CDR1 MGHRA, CDR2 YSYEKL. The CDR3 sequence is CASSQLLDYLLRDEQFF. CDR3 coding DNA: TGCGCCAGCAGCCAGCTGTTAGACTATCTCCTTAGGGATGAGCAGTTCTTC.

This clonotype was observed at least ten times. The chain combines TRBV4-1 with TRBJ2-1, with D possibly being TRBD1 (6 bases). Germline V lookup: CDR1 MGHRA, CDR2 YSYEKL. The length of the CDR3 is 13 residues. V shed 7 bases and J shed 1 base, with 8 bases lying between them. The CDR3 nucleotides are TGCGCCAGCAAGGGACAATCCTACAATGAGCAGTTCTTC. Its translation: CASKGQSYNEQFF.

There are a few counts of this clonotype. CDR3 in DNA: TGTGCCATCAGTCCCCGGGACATGACCTACGAGCAGTACTTC. Translating gives CAISPRDMTYEQYF. This chain connects TRBV10-3 to TRBJ2-7; D is perhaps TRBD1 (6 bases). Trimming cost V 5 bases and J 2 bases, with 13 bases left between them. CDR1 ENHRY and CDR2 SYGVKD come from the germline V gene. The CDR3 is 14 amino acids.

This rearrangement joins TRBV29-1 to TRBJ2-1; the match to TRBD1 covers 11 bases. CDR3 length equals 13 residues. The ends lost 4 bases at V and 9 bases at J; junction bases unmatched: 5. Looked up from germline, CDR1 is SQVTM and CDR2 is ANQGSEA. CDR3: CSVGTGGRGEQFF. In DNA, the CDR3 is TGCAGCGTTGGGACAGGGGGCAGGGGTGAGCAGTTCTTC.

This clonotype was seen a handful of times. The chain is built from TRBV7-2 and TRBJ2-1, with 10 bases matching TRBD2. Germline CDR1 and CDR2: SGHTA and FQGNSA. V trimming: 0 bases; J trimming: 2 bases; junction bases outside the gene matches: 10. The CDR3 length is 19 residues. CDR3 amino acids: CASSLAFGSSGGPYNEQFF. CDR3 sequence (DNA): TGTGCCAGCAGCTTAGCTTTTGGGTCTAGCGGGGGTCCCTACAATGAGCAGTTCTTC.

The V gene is TRBV6-1, the J gene TRBJ2-5; 12 positions match TRBD2. The CDR3 runs 16 residues. CDR1 and CDR2 from the germline V gene are MNHNS and SASEGT. The J segment lost 5 bases and the V segment lost 6 bases, leaving 10 bases of the junction unmatched. In DNA form, the CDR3 reads TGTGCCAGCAGAGCGCTAGCGGGAGGGCCCTACGAGACCCAGTACTTC. This encodes CASRALAGGPYETQYF.

The J gene is TRBJ2-3, the V gene TRBV11-2; perhaps TRBD2 as D (5 bases). This CDR3 comprises 15 residues. V dropped 3 bases and J dropped 1 base, with 11 bases sitting between them. Germline V gene lookup returns CDR1 SGHAT and CDR2 FQNNGV. CDR3 in amino acids: CASSLVGVGTDTQYF. Here the CDR3 DNA reads TGTGCCAGCAGCTTGGTGGGAGTTGGCACAGATACGCAGTATTTT.